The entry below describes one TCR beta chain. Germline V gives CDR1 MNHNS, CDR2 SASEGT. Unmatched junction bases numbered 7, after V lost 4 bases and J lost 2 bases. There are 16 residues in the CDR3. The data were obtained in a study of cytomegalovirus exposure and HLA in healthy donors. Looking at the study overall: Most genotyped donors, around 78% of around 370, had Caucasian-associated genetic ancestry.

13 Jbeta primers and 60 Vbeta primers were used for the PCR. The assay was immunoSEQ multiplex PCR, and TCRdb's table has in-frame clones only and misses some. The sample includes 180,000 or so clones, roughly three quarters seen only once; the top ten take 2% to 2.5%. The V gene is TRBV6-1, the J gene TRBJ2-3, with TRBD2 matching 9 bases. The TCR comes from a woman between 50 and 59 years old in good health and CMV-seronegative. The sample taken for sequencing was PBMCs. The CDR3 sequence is CASSAVSGGNTDTQYF. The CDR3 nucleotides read TGTGCCAGCAGTGCCGTTAGCGGGGGAAACACAGATACGCAGTATTTT.